The present T cell receptor beta chain was sequenced within a study of shared clonotypes between healthy human individuals. Positive CCR7 selection of CD45RO-negative cells yielded the naive CD8 cells, and terminally differentiated effector memory CD45RA+ cells were excluded. For sorted subsets, about 200 ng DNA per replicate equaled about 30,000 T cell genomes. Data came from immunoSEQ multiplex PCR; TCRdb stores just in-frame clones and leaves some out. The sample carries 800,000 or so clones, roughly 96% recorded once. CDR1 and CDR2 from the germline V gene are SGHDT and YYEEEE. Trimming removed 2 bases at V and 0 bases at J, with 4 bases between. CDR3 length equals 13 residues.

The clonotype originates from a man aged 25-45 years in good health. The sample was naive CD8+ T cells sorted from blood. The chain recombines TRBV5-6 with TRBJ2-3, with no clear D. CDR3 bases: TGTGCCAGCAGCTTCCGGAGCACAGATACGCAGTATTTT. Its translation: CASSFRSTDTQYF.